This TCR beta chain is drawn from a study of T cells expressing NK-cell markers (dated by TCRdb to 2020 to 2021). Broadly, across the study: In sorted CD3+CD56+NKG2C+, CD3+CD56+NKG2C- and CD3+CD56-NKG2C+ T-cell subsets from several donors, TCR beta-chain repertoires were profiled. Illumina HiSeq 2000/2500, MiSeq or NextSeq was used to sequence libraries as 2 x 150 bp reads. The eight sequenced donors were randomly selected healthy volunteers, three men and five women. Among the eight sequenced donors, seven were HCMV-seropositive and one was HCMV-seronegative. Study-level results and caveats: Those dominant clonotypes were again the most abundant among CD3+CD56-NKG2C+ cells in a handful of donors, at about 28.3-60.1%. It remained unclear whether the expanded NKG2C-expressing T cell clones were specific for HCMV antigens. For 6 or 7 donors, the dominant CD3+CD56+NKG2C+ clonotypes were among the top 10 CD8+ clonotypes and accounted for about 1.0-7.5% of CD8+ T cells.

CDR1 and CDR2 (SGHTA, FQGNSA) derive from the germline V gene. Including cysteine and phenylalanine, the CDR3 has 14 amino acids. No DNA was logged. This sample was sequenced with an Illumina HiSeq 2000. The TCR beta cDNA libraries were made using 5'RACE template switching, a step that added both a universal primer site and unique molecular identifiers. Priming for cDNA synthesis came from the TCR beta constant segment, and two successive PCR amplification steps followed. The original methods were these. MIGEC handled demultiplexing of the reads and grouping by UMI, while MiTCR was used to assemble and quantify clonotypes. Only TCR cDNA sequences supported by at least two reads were kept to exclude erroneous sequences. Downstream repertoire analysis used the tcR package, and clonotypes were matched across fractions by CDR3 nucleotide sequence plus V segment. Antigen specificity was annotated against VDJdb with VDJmatch, allowing one amino acid substitution in CDR3. After the reads were reprocessed by TCRdb, one entry was made per CDR3 protein sequence, with no DNA. The V and J calls reflect TCRdb's pipeline rather than the authors' work. The sample's clone listing holds about 21,000 distinct CDR3 sequences. Roughly 54% of the sample is taken by the ten largest.

HCMV serostatus was determined by detecting HCMV-specific IgG in serum with a commercial ELISA kit. Ficoll density gradient centrifugation was used to isolate peripheral blood mononuclear cells from blood. On this clonotype: Its specific antigen is unknown.

The sequence joins TRBV7-2 to TRBJ2-7; TCRdb lists TRBD1, though no DNA is available to test this call. The TCR originated in a man aged 18-69 years in good health. The sequenced material came from blood T cells: a sorted CD56 or NKG2C T cell subset, CD4+ or CD8+ T cells, or bulk PBMC T cells (not recorded which). CDR3 reads: CASSFRQGAHEQYF.